This T cell receptor beta chain was recovered during a study of graft-versus-host responses after intestinal transplantation. Looking at the study overall: Following induction with anti-thymocyte globulin, all recipients were given tacrolimus and steroids for approximately three years.

Sequencing was performed with immunoSEQ multiplex PCR; in TCRdb, only in-frame clones are kept and a portion is missing. This sample yields 100,000 to 120,000 clones, of which roughly 95% are seen a single time; around 0.55% belongs to the top ten. Deletions cut 10 bases from V and 5 bases from J, with 21 bases between. The CDR3 runs 14 residues. Germline CDR1 MNHEY, CDR2 SMNVEV (reference sequence). About this clone itself: Its antigen is unknown.

The chain carries TRBV27 and TRBJ2-7; no firm D call. The sample consisted of unstimulated CD8+ T cells sorted from spleen or lymph node cells, taken before intestinal transplant. The TCR comes from a human donor who received an intestinal transplant. The chain's CDR3 is CATDSRPYGDEQYF. The CDR3 bases are TGTGCCACAGACTCCCGGCCTTATGGAGACGAGCAGTACTTC.